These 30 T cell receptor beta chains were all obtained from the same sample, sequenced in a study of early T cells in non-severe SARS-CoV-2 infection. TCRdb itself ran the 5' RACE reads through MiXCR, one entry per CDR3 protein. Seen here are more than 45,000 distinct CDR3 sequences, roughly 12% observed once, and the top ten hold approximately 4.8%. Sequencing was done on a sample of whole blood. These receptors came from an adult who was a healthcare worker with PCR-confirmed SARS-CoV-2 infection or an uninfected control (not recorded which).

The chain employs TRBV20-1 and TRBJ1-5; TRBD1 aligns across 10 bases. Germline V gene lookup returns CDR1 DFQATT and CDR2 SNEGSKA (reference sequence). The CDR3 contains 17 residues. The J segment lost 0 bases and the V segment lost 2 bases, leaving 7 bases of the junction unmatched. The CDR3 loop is CSARPGQGTYSNQPQHF. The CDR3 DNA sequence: TGCAGTGCTAGACCGGGACAGGGGACTTATAGCAATCAGCCCCAGCATTTT.

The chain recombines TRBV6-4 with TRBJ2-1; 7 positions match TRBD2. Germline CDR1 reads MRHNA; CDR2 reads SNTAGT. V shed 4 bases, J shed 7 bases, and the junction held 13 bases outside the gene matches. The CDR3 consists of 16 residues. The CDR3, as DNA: TGTGCCAGCAGTGTAGAAGCGGGATCATCGGGGAATGAGCAGTTCTTC. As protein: CASSVEAGSSGNEQFF.

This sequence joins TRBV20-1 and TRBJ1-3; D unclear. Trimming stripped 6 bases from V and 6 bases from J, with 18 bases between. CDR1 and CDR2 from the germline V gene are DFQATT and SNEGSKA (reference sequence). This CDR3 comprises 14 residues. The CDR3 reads CSATVGGLENTIYF. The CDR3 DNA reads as TGCAGTGCGACTGTAGGAGGCCTTGAAAACACCATATATTTT.

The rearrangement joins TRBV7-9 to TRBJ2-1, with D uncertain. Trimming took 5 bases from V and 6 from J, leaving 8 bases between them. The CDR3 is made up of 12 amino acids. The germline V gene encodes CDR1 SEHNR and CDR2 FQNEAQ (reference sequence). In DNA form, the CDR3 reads TGTGCCAGCAGCCCTCCCAGCAATGAGCAGTTCTTC. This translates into CASSPPSNEQFF. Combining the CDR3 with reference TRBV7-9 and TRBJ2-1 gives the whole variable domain DTGVSQNPRHKITKRGQNVTFRCDPISEHNRLYWYRQTLGQGPEFLTYFQNEAQLEKSRLLSDRFSAERPKGSFSTLEIQRTEQGDSAMYLCASSPPSNEQFFGPGTRLTVL.

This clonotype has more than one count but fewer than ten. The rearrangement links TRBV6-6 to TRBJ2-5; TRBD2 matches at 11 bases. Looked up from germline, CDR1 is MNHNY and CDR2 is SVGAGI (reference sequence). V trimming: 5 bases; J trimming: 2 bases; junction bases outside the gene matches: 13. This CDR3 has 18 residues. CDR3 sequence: CASSRTSGPYSNQETQYF. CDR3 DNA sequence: TGTGCCAGCAGTAGGACTAGCGGGCCCTATTCGAATCAAGAGACCCAGTACTTC.

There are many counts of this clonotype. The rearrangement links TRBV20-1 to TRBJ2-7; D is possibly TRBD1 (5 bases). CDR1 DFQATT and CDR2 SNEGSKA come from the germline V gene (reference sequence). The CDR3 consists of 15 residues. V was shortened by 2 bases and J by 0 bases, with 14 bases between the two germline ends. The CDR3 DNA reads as TGCAGTGCTAGAAATTCCAGGGCCCTCTCCTACGAGCAGTACTTC. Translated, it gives CSARNSRALSYEQYF.

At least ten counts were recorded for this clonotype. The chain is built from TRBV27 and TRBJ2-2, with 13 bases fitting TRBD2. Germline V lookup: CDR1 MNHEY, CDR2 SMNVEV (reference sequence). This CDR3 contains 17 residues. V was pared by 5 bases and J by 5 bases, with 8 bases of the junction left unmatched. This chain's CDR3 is CASSPWKLAGGTGELFF. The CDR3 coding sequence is TGTGCCAGCAGTCCGTGGAAACTAGCGGGAGGGACCGGGGAGCTGTTTTTT.

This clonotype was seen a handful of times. CDR3 sequence: CASSPFSGELFF. CDR3 bases: TGTGCCAGCAGCCCATTCTCCGGGGAGCTGTTTTTT. The chain has TRBV7-9 and TRBJ2-2, with D unresolved. The V and J ends lost 5 bases and 6 bases respectively, with 7 bases between them. CDR1 is SEHNR and CDR2 is FQNEAQ in the germline V gene (reference sequence). There are 12 residues in the CDR3.

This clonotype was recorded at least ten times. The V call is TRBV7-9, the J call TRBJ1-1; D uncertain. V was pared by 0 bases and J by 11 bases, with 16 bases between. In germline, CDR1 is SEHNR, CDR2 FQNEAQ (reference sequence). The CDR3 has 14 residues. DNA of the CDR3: TGTGCCAGCAGCTTAGCTGAGGGCGGGCTGAGGGCTTTCTTT. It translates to CASSLAEGGLRAFF.

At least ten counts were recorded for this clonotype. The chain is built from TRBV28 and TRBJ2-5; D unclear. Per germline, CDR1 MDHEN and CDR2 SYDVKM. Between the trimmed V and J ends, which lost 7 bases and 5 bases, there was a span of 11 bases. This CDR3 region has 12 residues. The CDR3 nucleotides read TGTGCCAGCACCACCACCCAGGAGACCCAGTACTTC. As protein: CASTTTQETQYF.

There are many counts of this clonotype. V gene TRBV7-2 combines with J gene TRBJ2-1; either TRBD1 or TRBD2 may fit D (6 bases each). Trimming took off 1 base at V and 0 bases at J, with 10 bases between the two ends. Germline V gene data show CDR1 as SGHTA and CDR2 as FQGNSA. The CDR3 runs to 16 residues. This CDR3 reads CASSLEGGSSYNEQFF. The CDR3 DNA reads TGTGCCAGCAGCTTAGAAGGGGGGAGCTCCTACAATGAGCAGTTCTTC.

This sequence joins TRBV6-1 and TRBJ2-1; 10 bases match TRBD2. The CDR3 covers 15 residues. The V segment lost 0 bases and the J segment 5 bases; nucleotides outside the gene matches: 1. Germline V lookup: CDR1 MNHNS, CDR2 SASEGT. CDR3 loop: CASSEAAGGNNEQFF. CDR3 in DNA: TGTGCCAGCAGTGAAGCAGCGGGGGGGAACAATGAGCAGTTCTTC.

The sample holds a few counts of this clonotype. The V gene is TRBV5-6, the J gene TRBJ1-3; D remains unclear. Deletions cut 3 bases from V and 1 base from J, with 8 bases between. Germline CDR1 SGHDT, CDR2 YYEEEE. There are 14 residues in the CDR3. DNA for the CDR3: TGTGCCAGCAGCTCGGACGGATCTGGAAACACCATATATTTT. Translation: CASSSDGSGNTIYF.

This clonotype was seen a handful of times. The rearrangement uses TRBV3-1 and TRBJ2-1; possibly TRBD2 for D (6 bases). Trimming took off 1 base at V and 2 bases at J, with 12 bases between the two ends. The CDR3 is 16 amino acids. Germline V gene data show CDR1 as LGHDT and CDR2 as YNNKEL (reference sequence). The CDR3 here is CASSQGGMTAYNEQFF. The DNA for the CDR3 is TGTGCCAGCAGCCAAGGCGGGATGACCGCCTACAATGAGCAGTTCTTC.

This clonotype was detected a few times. CDR3 sequence: CSVAPWQPEAQSYEQYF. The CDR3 bases are TGCAGCGTCGCGCCTTGGCAGCCGGAAGCGCAGTCCTACGAGCAGTACTTC. The chain links TRBV29-1 to TRBJ2-7; D is uncertain. The germline V gene has CDR1 SQVTM and CDR2 ANQGSEA. The V gene lost 6 bases and the J gene lost 1 base, with 25 bases spanning the gap. The CDR3 consists of 17 residues.

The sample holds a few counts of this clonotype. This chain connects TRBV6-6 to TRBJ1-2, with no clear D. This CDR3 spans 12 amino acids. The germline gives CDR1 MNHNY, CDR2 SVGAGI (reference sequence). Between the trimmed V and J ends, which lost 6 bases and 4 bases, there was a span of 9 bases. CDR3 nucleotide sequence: TGTGCCAGCAGGGAAGGTTTCTATGGCTACACCTTC. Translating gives CASREGFYGYTF.

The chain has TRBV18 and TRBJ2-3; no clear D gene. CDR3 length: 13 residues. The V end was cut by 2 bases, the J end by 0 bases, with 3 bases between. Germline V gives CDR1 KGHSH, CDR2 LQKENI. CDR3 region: CASSPVSTDTQYF. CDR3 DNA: TGTGCCAGCTCACCAGTAAGCACAGATACGCAGTATTTT.

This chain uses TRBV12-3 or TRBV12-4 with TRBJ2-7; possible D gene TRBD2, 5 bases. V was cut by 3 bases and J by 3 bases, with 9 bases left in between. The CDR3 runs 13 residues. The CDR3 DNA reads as TGTGCCAGCAGTTTGACTAACAGCTACGAGCAGTACTTC. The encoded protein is CASSLTNSYEQYF.

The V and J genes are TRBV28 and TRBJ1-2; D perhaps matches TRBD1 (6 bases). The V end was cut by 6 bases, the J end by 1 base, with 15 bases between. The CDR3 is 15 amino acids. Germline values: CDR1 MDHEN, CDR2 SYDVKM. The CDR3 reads CASRFGGQVNYGYTF. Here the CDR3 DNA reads TGTGCCAGCAGATTCGGGGGGCAAGTTAACTATGGCTACACCTTC.

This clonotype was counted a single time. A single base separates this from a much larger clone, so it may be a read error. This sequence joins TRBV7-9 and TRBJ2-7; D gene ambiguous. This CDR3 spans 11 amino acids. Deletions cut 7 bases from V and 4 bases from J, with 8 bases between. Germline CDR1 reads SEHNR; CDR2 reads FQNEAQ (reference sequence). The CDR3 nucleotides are TGTGCCAGCACGGGCTGTTACGAGCAGTACTTC. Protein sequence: CASTGCYEQYF.

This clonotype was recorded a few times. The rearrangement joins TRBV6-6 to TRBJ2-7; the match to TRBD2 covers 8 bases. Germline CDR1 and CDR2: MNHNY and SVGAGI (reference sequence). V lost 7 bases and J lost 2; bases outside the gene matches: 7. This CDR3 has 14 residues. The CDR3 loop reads CASMERESTYEQYF. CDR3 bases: TGTGCCAGCATGGAGCGGGAGAGCACCTACGAGCAGTACTTC.

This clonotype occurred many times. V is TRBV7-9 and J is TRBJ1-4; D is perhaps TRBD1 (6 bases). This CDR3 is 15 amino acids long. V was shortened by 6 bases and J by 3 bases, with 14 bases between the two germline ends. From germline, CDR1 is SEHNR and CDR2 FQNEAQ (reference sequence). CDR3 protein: CASRPNRASNEKLFF. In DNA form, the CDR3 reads TGTGCCAGCAGACCAAACAGGGCGTCTAATGAAAAACTGTTTTTT. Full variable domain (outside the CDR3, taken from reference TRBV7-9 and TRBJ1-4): DTGVSQNPRHKITKRGQNVTFRCDPISEHNRLYWYRQTLGQGPEFLTYFQNEAQLEKSRLLSDRFSAERPKGSFSTLEIQRTEQGDSAMYLCASRPNRASNEKLFFGSGTQLSVL.

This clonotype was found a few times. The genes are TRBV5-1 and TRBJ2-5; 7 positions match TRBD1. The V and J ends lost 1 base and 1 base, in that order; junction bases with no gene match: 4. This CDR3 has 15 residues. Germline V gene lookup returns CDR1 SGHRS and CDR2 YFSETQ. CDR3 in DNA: TGCGCCAGCAGCTTGCACGGACAGGCCCAAGAGACCCAGTACTTC. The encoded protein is CASSLHGQAQETQYF.

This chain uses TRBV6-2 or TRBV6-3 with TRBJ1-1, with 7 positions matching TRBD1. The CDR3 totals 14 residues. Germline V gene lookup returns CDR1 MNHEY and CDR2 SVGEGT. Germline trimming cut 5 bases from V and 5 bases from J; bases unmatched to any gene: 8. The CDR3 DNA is TGTGCCAGCAGTCGCCAGGGGGGCGGGACTGAAGCTTTCTTT. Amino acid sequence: CASSRQGGGTEAFF.

This CDR3 is CASRNSETDTQYF. The CDR3 DNA sequence: TGTGCCAGCAGAAACAGCGAAACAGATACGCAGTATTTT. V usage is TRBV2 and J usage is TRBJ2-3, with D unresolved. The CDR3 extends over 13 amino acids. Germline values: CDR1 SNHLY, CDR2 FYNNEI. Trimming left V 6 bases short and J 3 bases short, with 10 bases between.

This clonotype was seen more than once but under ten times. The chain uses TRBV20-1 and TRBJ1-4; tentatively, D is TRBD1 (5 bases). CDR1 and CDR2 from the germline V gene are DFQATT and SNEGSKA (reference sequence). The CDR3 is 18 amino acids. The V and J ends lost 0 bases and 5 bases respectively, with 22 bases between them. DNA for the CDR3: TGCAGTGCTAGAGAATGGATAGGCAGCCCTAGGGGCAATGAAAAACTGTTTTTT. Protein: CSAREWIGSPRGNEKLFF.

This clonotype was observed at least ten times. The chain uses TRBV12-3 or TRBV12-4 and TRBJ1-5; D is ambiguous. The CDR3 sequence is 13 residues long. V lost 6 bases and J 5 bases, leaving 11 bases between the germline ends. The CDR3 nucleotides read TGTGCCAGCAGACTAGCCCCTGATCAGCCCCAGCATTTT. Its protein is CASRLAPDQPQHF.

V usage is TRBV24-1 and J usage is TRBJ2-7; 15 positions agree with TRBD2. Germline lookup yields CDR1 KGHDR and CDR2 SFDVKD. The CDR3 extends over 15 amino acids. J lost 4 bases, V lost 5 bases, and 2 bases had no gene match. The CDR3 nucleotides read TGTGCCACCAGTGCCGGACTAGCGGGAGGGTACGAGCAGTACTTC. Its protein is CATSAGLAGGYEQYF.

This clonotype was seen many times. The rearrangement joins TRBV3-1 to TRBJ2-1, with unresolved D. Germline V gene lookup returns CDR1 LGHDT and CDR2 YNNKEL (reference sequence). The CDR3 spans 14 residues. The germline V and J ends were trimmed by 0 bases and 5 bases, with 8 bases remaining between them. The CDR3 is CASSQDEYDNEQFF. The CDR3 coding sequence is TGTGCCAGCAGCCAAGATGAGTACGACAATGAGCAGTTCTTC.

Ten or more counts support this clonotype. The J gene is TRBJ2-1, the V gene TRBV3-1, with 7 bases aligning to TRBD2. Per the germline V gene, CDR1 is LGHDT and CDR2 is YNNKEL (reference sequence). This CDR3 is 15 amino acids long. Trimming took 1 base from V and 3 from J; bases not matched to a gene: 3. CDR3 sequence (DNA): TGTGCCAGCAGCCAAGTGGGCGGGAGCTACAATGAGCAGTTCTTC. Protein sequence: CASSQVGGSYNEQFF.